The 4 T cell receptor beta chains listed next were all sequenced from one sample in a study of T cells in women clearing cervical HPV infection. Measured with immunoSEQ multiplex PCR; TCRdb has only the in-frame clones, and not every one. The data include 30,000 to 45,000 clones; the top ten clones carry less than 8.5%. Sequencing was performed on blood buffy coat. The receptors were gathered from a woman aged 18 to 75 with a cervical HPV16 infection that either progressed to CIN3+ or cleared (not recorded which).

To note about this clone: The read ends 3 residues shy of where the CDR3 ends; the end is completed using the germline J gene. The chain is built from TRBV18 and TRBJ2-2, with D uncertain. Germline V gene lookup returns CDR1 KGHSH and CDR2 LQKENI. This CDR3 is 15 amino acids long. Trimming took 0 bases from V and 4 from J, leaving 9 bases between them. CDR3 amino acids: CASSPPAQFTGELFF. The sequenced part of the CDR3 DNA is TGTGCCAGCTCACCACCGGCACAGTTCACCGGGGAG. The full variable domain, in which reference TRBV18 and TRBJ2-2 provide the parts outside the CDR3, is NAGVMQNPRHLVRRRGQEARLRCSPMKGHSHVYWYRQLPEEGLKFMVYLQKENIIDESGMPKERFSAEFPKEGPSILRIQQVVRGDSAAYFCASSPPAQFTGELFFGEGSRLTVL.

Comment on this clone: The DNA ends 3 residues before the CDR3 does, and the rest of the CDR3 is filled in from the germline J gene. V usage is TRBV4-1 and J usage is TRBJ1-3; a weak D match, TRBD1 (5 bases). Germline values: CDR1 MGHRA, CDR2 YSYEKL. Trimming left V 0 bases short and J 1 base short, with 10 bases between. The CDR3 totals 16 residues. The CDR3 DNA, read in part, is TGCGCCAGCAGCCAAGATTTTGGGGGGTCTGGAAACACC. As protein: CASSQDFGGSGNT. The whole CDR3 sequence is CASSQDFGGSGNTIYF.

Regarding this clone: The sequence runs out 3 residues before the end of the CDR3; the remainder is reconstructed from the germline J gene. This sequence joins TRBV20-1 and TRBJ2-4, with D possibly TRBD2 on 7 matching bases. Germline CDR1 is DFQATT and CDR2 is SNEGSKA (reference sequence). The CDR3 is 13 residues long. V was shortened by 1 base and J by 9 bases, with 13 bases between the two germline ends. The sequenced part of the CDR3 DNA is TGCAGTGCTAGAGCGGGGGGAGGGGGCATT. Encoded protein: CSARAGGGGI. The full CDR3 protein is CSARAGGGGIQYF.

Regarding this clone: With the read ending 3 residues before the CDR3 end, the germline J gene is used to fill in that end. Other DNA sequences from this sample encode an identical CDR3 as well. J is TRBJ2-3 and V is TRBV5-1; TRBD2 might be the D (6 bases). V shed 5 bases and J shed 2 bases, with 9 bases lying between them. Germline V CDR1 and CDR2: SGHRS, YFSETQ. This CDR3 has 13 amino acids. CDR3 sequence reads: CASRRGSTDTQYF. The CDR3 bases that were read are TGCGCCAGCAGGCGGGGTTCCACAGATACG.